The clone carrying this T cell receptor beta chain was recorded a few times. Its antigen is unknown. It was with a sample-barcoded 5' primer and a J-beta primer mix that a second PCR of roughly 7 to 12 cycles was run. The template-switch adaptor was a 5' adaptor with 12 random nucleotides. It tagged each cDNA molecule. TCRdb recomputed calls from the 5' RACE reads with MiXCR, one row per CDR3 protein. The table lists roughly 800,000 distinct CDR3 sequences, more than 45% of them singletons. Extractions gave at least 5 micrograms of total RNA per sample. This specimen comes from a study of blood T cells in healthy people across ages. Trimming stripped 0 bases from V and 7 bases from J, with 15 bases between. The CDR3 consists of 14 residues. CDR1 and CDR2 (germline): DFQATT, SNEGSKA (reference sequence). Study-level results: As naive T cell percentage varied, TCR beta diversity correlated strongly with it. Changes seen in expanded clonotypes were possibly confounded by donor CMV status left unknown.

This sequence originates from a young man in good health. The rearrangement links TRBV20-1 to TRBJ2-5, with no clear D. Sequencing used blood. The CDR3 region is CSARDSPPLGTQYF. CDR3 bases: TGCAGTGCTAGAGATTCTCCTCCCCTTGGGACCCAGTACTTC.